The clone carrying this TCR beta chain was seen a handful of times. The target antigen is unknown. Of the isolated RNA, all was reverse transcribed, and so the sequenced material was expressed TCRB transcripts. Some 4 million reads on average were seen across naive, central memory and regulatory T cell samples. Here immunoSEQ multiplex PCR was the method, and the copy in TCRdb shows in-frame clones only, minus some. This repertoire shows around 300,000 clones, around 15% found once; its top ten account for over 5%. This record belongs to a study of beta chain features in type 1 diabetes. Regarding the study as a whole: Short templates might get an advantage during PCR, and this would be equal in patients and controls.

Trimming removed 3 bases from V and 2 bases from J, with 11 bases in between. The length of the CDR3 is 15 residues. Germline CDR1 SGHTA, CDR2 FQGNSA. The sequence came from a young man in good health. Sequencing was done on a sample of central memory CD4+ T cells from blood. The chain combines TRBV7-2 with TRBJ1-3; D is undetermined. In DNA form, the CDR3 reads TGTGCCAGCAGCTTCGGCCCTAGTACTGGAAACACCATATATTTT. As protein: CASSFGPSTGNTIYF.